The 3 T cell receptor beta chains reported below all come from one sample, sequenced in a study of blood T cells in healthy people across ages. Sample-barcoded 5' priming and a J-beta primer mix drove a second PCR of roughly 6 to 12 cycles. TCRdb used MiXCR to reprocess the 5' RACE reads, holding one entry per CDR3 protein. The table lists 870,000 or so distinct CDR3 sequences, under 35% of them singletons. The source material was blood. The source of these receptors is a woman of 80 years or more in good health.

This clonotype came up a few times. A much larger clone lies a single base off, so this may be a read error. J is TRBJ2-3 and V is TRBV12-3 or TRBV12-4; D is unclear. The CDR3 is 15 amino acids. V lost 3 bases and J 13 bases, leaving 23 bases between the germline ends. The CDR3 loop is CASSFGSLSTDAEYF. Written as DNA, the CDR3 is TGTGCCAGCAGTTTCGGCAGCCTGAGCACAGATGCGGAGTATTTT.

About this clonotype: A read error may explain this, as a much larger clone is one base away. The CDR3 DNA reads TGTGCCAGCAGCTCGCAGGGGGCGAATTCACCCTTCCACTTT. Its protein is CASSSQGANSPFHF. This chain links TRBV7-2 with TRBJ1-6; TRBD1 aligns across 8 bases. The CDR3 totals 14 residues. The germline V gene has CDR1 SGHTA and CDR2 FQGNSA.

This clonotype was detected a few times. A read error may be the cause here, since a much bigger clone is one base away. J is TRBJ2-7 and V is TRBV20-1; a possible D gene is TRBD1 (6 bases). Per germline, CDR1 DFQATT and CDR2 SNEGSKA (reference sequence). This CDR3 is 14 amino acids long. V lost 2 bases and J 7 bases, leaving 18 bases between the germline ends. The CDR3 DNA is TGCAGTGCTAGATTTGGGACAACCTACAATGAGCAGTACTTC. It codes for CSARFGTTYNEQYF.